A single sample gave rise to the 14 T cell receptor beta chains below, sequenced in a study of blood T cell repertoires in COVID-19. Method: immunoSEQ multiplex PCR; TCRdb's copy keeps in-frame clones and lacks some. The table records 220,000 or so clones, about 90% of them present only once. Source material: PBMCs or T cells enriched from blood (not recorded which). Receptors were obtained from a woman between 50 and 59 years old with acute COVID-19.

The chain recombines TRBV9 with TRBJ2-1, with TRBD1 matching 9 bases. Per the germline V gene, CDR1 is SGDLS and CDR2 is YYNGEE. Trimming at V came to 1 base and at J to 5 bases, leaving 16 bases not matched to a gene. The CDR3 has 19 amino acids. CDR3 loop: CASSVKGQGDGRLDNEQFF. Here the CDR3 DNA reads TGTGCCAGCAGCGTAAAGGGACAGGGTGACGGGAGGCTAGACAATGAGCAGTTCTTC.

This chain connects TRBV9 to TRBJ2-3; TRBD1 is a possible D gene (6 bases). This CDR3 comprises 15 residues. Per the germline V gene, CDR1 is SGDLS and CDR2 is YYNGEE. Trimming pared 0 bases from V and 7 bases from J, leaving 15 bases between. CDR3 residues: CASSVDWAGTNTQYF. CDR3 DNA: TGTGCCAGCAGCGTAGACTGGGCAGGGACAAATACGCAGTATTTT. The full variable domain, completed using reference TRBV9 and TRBJ2-3, is DSGVTQTPKHLITATGQRVTLRCSPRSGDLSVYWYQQSLDQGLQFLIQYYNGEERAKGNILERFSAQQFPDLHSELNLSSLELGDSALYFCASSVDWAGTNTQYFGPGTRLTVL.

This rearrangement joins TRBV7-9 to TRBJ2-2, with 11 bases matching TRBD2. Germline trimming cut 4 bases from V and 3 bases from J; bases unmatched to any gene: 10. CDR3 length equals 18 residues. The germline V gene has CDR1 SEHNR and CDR2 FQNEAQ (reference sequence). The chain's CDR3 is CASSSYGTSGGYTGELFF. CDR3 coding DNA: TGTGCCAGCAGCTCGTACGGGACTAGCGGAGGCTACACCGGGGAGCTGTTTTTT. The full variable domain, with the rest looked up from reference TRBV7-9 and TRBJ2-2, is DTGVSQNPRHKITKRGQNVTFRCDPISEHNRLYWYRQTLGQGPEFLTYFQNEAQLEKSRLLSDRFSAERPKGSFSTLEIQRTEQGDSAMYLCASSSYGTSGGYTGELFFGEGSRLTVL.

The chain combines TRBV7-2 with TRBJ2-5, with 8 bases that match TRBD1. The V gene's germline CDR1 is SGHTA and CDR2 FQGNSA. The CDR3 contains 16 residues. The trim removed 1 base at V and 2 bases at J, leaving 6 bases unmatched. CDR3 sequence (DNA): TGTGCCAGCAGCTTAGTCGGTACAGGGGGGCAAGAGACCCAGTACTTC. Protein product: CASSLVGTGGQETQYF.

The chain links TRBV5-6 to TRBJ2-5; no definite D call. The CDR3 extends over 12 amino acids. The ends were cut back, 1 base at V and 5 bases at J, with 6 bases in the middle. Germline values: CDR1 SGHDT, CDR2 YYEEEE. The CDR3: CASSLPGETQYF. The CDR3 DNA reads as TGTGCCAGCAGCTTGCCCGGGGAGACCCAGTACTTC.

The chain employs TRBV27 and TRBJ1-4; D is ambiguous. V gave up 1 base and J gave up 4 bases, with 7 bases separating them. CDR3 length: 14 amino acids. Germline values: CDR1 MNHEY, CDR2 SMNVEV (reference sequence). CDR3 region: CASSLLGDNEKLFF. The CDR3, as DNA: TGTGCCAGCAGTTTATTAGGAGATAATGAAAAACTGTTTTTT.

This sequence joins TRBV5-6 and TRBJ1-2; maybe TRBD1 (6 bases). This CDR3 is 13 amino acids long. Trimming took off 3 bases at V and 4 bases at J, with 10 bases between the two ends. The V gene's germline CDR1 is SGHDT and CDR2 YYEEEE. The CDR3 region is CASSSDRSYGYTF. As DNA, the CDR3 is TGTGCCAGCAGCTCCGACAGGTCCTATGGCTACACCTTC.

This clone turned up a few times. J is TRBJ1-4 and V is TRBV9; no firm D call. The CDR3 has 17 amino acids. The V end lost 4 bases, the J end lost 0 bases, and 16 bases lay between the germline ends. Looked up from germline, CDR1 is SGDLS and CDR2 is YYNGEE. The CDR3 loop reads CASSPYQPGTTNEKLFF. In nucleotides, the CDR3 is TGTGCCAGCAGCCCGTACCAGCCCGGGACAACTAATGAAAAACTGTTTTTT. The entire variable domain, with the rest obtained from reference TRBV9 and TRBJ1-4, is as follows: DSGVTQTPKHLITATGQRVTLRCSPRSGDLSVYWYQQSLDQGLQFLIQYYNGEERAKGNILERFSAQQFPDLHSELNLSSLELGDSALYFCASSPYQPGTTNEKLFFGSGTQLSVL.

V usage is TRBV7-9 and J usage is TRBJ2-7, with no clear D. This CDR3 comprises 14 residues. Germline-derived CDR1 and CDR2 are SEHNR and FQNEAQ (reference sequence). V was cut by 2 bases and J by 4 bases, with 12 bases left in between. The DNA for the CDR3 is TGTGCCAGCAGCTTACGAAGAGCCCCTTACGAGCAGTACTTC. Its translation is CASSLRRAPYEQYF. Complete variable domain (other parts from reference TRBV7-9 and TRBJ2-7): DTGVSQNPRHKITKRGQNVTFRCDPISEHNRLYWYRQTLGQGPEFLTYFQNEAQLEKSRLLSDRFSAERPKGSFSTLEIQRTEQGDSAMYLCASSLRRAPYEQYFGPGTRLTVT.

The rearrangement joins TRBV5-1 to TRBJ2-7; a weak D match, TRBD1 (5 bases). The CDR3 length is 12 residues. The V gene's germline CDR1 is SGHRS and CDR2 YFSETQ. Trimming took off 5 bases at V and 1 base at J, with 7 bases between the two ends. The CDR3 protein is CASRTESYEQYF. The CDR3 coding sequence is TGCGCCAGCAGGACAGAGTCCTACGAGCAGTACTTC.

This clone was detected once. This sequence joins TRBV28 and TRBJ1-2; D gene ambiguous. The CDR3 runs 12 residues. The germline V and J ends were trimmed by 6 bases and 4 bases, with 9 bases remaining between them. Per the germline V gene, CDR1 is MDHEN and CDR2 is SYDVKM. CDR3 region: CASRPGFYGYTF. CDR3 coding DNA: TGTGCCAGCAGGCCCGGGTTCTATGGCTACACCTTC.

This chain uses TRBV29-1 with TRBJ2-7, with D perhaps TRBD2 (6 bases). The V and J ends lost 6 bases and 2 bases respectively, with 14 bases between them. This CDR3 comprises 13 residues. The germline CDR1 and CDR2 sequences are SQVTM and ANQGSEA. The CDR3 loop is CSVVTSSPYEQYF. The CDR3 DNA follows: TGCAGCGTAGTGACTAGTTCCCCCTACGAGCAGTACTTC.

The V and J genes are TRBV28 and TRBJ2-5, with a possible D match to TRBD2 (5 bases). The V and J ends lost 5 bases and 5 bases respectively, with 15 bases between them. The germline V gene encodes CDR1 MDHEN and CDR2 SYDVKM. The CDR3 runs 14 residues. CDR3 in amino acids: CASSASGNWETQYF. Written as DNA, the CDR3 is TGTGCCAGCAGTGCTTCCGGGAACTGGGAGACCCAGTACTTC.

The CDR3 nucleotides read TGTGCCAGCAGCTTGGGTGTATCCTACGAGCAGTACTTC. Translated, it gives CASSLGVSYEQYF. The J gene is TRBJ2-7, the V gene TRBV5-6; no firm D call. The germline gives CDR1 SGHDT, CDR2 YYEEEE. This CDR3 spans 13 amino acids. V was cut by 0 bases and J by 1 base, with 5 bases left in between.